This TCR beta chain emerged from a study of tissue T cells after allogeneic stem cell transplantation. Clones were read by immunoSEQ multiplex PCR, and TCRdb kept only the in-frame ones, dropping some. The sample carries about 21,000 clones, 69% recorded once. Of note for this clone: Any gene name here is a mouse gene name. The read terminates 1 residue before the CDR3 end, so the remaining end is supplied by the germline J gene.

Per germline, CDR1 LGHNA and CDR2 YSYQKL. This CDR3 region has 18 residues. V shed 0 bases and J 2 bases; nucleotides not matched to a gene: 7. This TCR was sampled from a female BALB/c mouse in good health. This strain has MHC haplotype H2-d. The chain recombines TRBV2 with TRBJ2-4, with TRBD2 matching 11 bases. The sample consisted of blood. This chain's CDR3 is CASSQDHWGGAFQNTLYF. The covered CDR3 bases are TGTGCCAGCAGCCAAGATCACTGGGGGGGCGCTTTTCAAAACACCTTGTAC.